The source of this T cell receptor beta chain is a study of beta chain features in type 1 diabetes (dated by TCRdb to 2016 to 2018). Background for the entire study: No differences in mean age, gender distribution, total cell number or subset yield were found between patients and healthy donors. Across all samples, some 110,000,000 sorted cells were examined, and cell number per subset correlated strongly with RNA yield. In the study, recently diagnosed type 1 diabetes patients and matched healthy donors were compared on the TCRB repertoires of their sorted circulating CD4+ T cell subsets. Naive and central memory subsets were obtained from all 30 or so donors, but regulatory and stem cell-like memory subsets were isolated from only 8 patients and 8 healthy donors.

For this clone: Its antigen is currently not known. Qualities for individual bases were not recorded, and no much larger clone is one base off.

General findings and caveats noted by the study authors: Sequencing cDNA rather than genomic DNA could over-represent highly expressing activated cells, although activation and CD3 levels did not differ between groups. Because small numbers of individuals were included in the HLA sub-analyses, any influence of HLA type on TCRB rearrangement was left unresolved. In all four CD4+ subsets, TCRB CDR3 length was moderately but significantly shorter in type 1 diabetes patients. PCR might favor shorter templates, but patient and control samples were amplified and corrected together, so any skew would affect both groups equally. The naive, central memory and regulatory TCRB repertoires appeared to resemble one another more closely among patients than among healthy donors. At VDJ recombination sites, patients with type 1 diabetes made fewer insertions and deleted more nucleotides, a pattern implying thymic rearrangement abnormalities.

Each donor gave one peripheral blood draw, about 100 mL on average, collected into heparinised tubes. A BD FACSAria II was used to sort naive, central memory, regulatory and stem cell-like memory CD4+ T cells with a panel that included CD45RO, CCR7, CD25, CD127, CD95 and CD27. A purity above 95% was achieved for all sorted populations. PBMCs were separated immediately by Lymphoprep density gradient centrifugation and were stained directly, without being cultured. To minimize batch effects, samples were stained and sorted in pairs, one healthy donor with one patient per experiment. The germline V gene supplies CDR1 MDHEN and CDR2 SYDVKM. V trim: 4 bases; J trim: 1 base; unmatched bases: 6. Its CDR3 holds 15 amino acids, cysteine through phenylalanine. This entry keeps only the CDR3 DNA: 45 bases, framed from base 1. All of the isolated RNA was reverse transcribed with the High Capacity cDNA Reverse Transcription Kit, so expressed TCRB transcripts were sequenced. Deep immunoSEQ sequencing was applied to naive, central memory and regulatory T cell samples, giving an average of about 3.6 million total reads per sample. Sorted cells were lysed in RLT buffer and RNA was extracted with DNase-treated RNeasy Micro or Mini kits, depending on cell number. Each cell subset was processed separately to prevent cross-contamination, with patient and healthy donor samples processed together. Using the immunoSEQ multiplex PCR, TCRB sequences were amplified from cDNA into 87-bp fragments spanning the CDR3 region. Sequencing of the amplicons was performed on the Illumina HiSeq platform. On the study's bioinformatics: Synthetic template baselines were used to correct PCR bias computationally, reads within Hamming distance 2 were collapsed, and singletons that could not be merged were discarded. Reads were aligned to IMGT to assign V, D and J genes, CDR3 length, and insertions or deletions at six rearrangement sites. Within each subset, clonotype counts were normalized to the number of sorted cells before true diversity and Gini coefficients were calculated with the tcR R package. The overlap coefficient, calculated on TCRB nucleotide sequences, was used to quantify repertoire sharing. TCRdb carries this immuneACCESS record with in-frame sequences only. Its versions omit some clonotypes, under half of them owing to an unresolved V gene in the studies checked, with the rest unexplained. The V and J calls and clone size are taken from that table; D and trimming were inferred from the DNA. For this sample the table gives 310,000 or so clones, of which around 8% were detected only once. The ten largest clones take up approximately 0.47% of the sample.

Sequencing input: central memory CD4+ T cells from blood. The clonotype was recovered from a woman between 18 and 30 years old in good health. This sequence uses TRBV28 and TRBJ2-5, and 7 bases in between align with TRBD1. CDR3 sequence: CASSSRGLLQETQYF. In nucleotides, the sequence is TGTGCCAGCAGTTCTAGGGGGCTACTCCAAGAGACCCAGTACTTC.